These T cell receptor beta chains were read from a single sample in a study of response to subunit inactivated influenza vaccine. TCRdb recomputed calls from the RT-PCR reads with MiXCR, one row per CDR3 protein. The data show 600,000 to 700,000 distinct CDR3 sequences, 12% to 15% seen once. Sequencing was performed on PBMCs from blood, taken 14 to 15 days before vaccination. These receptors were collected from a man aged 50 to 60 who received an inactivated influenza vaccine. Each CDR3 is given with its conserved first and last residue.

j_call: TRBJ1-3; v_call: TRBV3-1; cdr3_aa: CASSVSRGYYGNTIYF
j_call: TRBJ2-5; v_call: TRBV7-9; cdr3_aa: CASSQPRQGSGETQYF
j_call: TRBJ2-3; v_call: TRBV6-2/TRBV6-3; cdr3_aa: CASRQNRITDTQYF
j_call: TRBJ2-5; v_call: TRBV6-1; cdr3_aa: CASSLPGAETQYF
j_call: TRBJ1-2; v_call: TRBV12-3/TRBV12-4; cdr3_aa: CASSKQGIDYGYTF
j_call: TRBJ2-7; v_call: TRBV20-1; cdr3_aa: CSAKISSSYEQYF
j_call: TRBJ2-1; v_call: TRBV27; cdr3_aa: CASTYAASGRGEQFF
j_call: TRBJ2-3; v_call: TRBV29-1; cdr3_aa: CSVAVGQGWDPRSTGTQYF
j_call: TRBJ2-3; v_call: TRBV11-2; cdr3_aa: CASSILLGADTQYF
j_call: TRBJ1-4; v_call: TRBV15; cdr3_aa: CATGGQATNEKLFF
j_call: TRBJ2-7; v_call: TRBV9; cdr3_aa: CASSVGGTGDEQYF
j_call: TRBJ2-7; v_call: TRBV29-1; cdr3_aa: CSVLTSGNYEQYF
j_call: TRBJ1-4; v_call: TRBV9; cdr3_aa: CASSAGDGEKLFF
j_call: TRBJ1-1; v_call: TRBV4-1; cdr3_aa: CASSQTQVNTEAFF
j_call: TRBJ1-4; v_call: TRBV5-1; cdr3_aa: CASSLDLVGTTTNEKLFF
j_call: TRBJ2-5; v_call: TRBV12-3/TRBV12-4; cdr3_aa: CASSYQAGTGVHGTQYF
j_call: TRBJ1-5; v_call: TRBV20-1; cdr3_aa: CSARDGGNQPQHF
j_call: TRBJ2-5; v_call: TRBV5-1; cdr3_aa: CASSLFRTGSQETQYF
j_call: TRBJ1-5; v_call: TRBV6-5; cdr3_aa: CASSYPRDGQPQHF
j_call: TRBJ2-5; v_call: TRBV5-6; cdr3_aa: CASSLTGQGTETQYF
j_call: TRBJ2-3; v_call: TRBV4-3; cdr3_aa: CASSPHKASGGADTQYF
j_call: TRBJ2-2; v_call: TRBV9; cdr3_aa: CASSVGGTALGTGELFF
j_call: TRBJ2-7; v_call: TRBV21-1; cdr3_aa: CASQTREQYF
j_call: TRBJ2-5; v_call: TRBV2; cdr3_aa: CASHLAGGGETQYF
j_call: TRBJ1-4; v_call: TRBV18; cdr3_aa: CASSPRSTNEKLFF
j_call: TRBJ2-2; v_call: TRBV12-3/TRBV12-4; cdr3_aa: CASRASGGGNTGELFF
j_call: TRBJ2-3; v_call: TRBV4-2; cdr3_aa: CASSQDRIVTDTQYF
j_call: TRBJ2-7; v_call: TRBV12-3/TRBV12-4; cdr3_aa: CASSPRTVGNEQYF
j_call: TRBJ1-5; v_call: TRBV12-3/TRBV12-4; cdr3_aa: CASAWARDQPQHF
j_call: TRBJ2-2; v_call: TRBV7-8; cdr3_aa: CASSFLSGELFF
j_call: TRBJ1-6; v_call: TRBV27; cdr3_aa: CASSHRGRFSPLHF
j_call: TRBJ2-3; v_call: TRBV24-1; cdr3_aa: CATQGGGQGDTQYF
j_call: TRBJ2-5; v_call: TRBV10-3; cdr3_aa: CAISESYLTSVETQYF
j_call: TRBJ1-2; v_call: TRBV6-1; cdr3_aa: CASSIRRTGSSYGYTF
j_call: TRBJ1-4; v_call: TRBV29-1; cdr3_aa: CSVDGTGSQKLFF
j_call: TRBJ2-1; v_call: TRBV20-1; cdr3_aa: CSAPTWGRGREQFF
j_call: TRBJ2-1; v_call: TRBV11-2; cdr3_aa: CASSLPGTSLSISYNEQFF
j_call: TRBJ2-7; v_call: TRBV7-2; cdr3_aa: CASSKLASYEQYF
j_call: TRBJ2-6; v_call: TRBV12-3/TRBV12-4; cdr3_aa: CASMLGPGANVLTF
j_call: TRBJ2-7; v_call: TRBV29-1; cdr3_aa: CSVEGGPLGRGLVEQYF
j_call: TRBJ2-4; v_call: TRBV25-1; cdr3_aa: CASSAAGNKNIQYF
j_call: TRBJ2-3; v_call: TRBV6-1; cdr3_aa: CATRGGGTDTQYF
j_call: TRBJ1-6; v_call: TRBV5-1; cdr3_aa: CASSLSPGVSYNSPLHF
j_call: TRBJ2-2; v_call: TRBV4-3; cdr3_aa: CASSQDSLDRGTGELFF
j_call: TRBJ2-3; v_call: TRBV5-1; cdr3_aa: CASSLEGLRTDTQYF
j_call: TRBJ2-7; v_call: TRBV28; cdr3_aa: CASSTGFNYEQYF
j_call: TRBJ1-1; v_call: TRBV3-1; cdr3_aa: CASSQVQGTEAFF
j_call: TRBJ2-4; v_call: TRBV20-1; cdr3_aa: CSASGGRLSKNIQYF
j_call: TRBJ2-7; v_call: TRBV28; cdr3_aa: CASSSRAGQGFYEQYF
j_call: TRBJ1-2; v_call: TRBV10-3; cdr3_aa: CAISDGQGKVNYGYTF
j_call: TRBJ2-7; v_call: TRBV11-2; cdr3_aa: CASSWTGTGGSEQYF
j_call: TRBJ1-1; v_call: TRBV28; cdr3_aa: CASSLKGGITEAFF
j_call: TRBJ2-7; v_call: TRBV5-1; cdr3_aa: CASSLVPFDAYEQYF
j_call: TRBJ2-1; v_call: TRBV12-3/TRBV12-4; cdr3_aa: CASSSRFVTWEFF